This T cell receptor (beta chain) was documented in a study of brain metastases from non-small cell lung cancer. General study findings and limits: TCR repertoires overlapped largely between brain metastases and matched primaries. Brain metastases had lower T-cell infiltration than primary tumors. Expanded T-cell clones appeared in roughly 60% of brain metastases over primaries.

Here immunoSEQ multiplex PCR was the method, and the copy in TCRdb shows in-frame clones only, minus some. This sample has around 1,400 clones; about 85% occur once, and the top ten carry more than 15%. Concerning this clone itself: Its antigen is as yet unknown.

V lost 1 base and J 10 bases, leaving 10 bases between the germline ends. The CDR3 contains 13 residues. Sequenced: tissue from a brain metastasis. The clonotype was recovered from a donor at least 40 years old with non-small cell lung cancer. This rearrangement joins TRBV12-3 or TRBV12-4 to TRBJ1-4; D remains ambiguous. This CDR3 reads CASSLEGVGKLFF. CDR3 coding DNA: TGTGCCAGCAGTTTAGAGGGCGTGGGAAAACTGTTTTTT.